The clone carrying this T cell receptor beta chain occurred a few times. What it binds is not known. The record originates from a study of T cell repertoires in cytomegalovirus infection. TCRdb reanalysed the reads using MiXCR and keeps one entry per CDR3 protein. The sample has more than 250,000 distinct CDR3 sequences, about 25% seen once. This material consisted of cultured PBMCs, taken from culture after CMV antigen stimulation. The receptor was isolated from a human donor in good health (CMV status not recorded). Some clones in this sample may be carry-over from other donors' samples.

In DNA form, the CDR3 reads TGTGCCACCAGCGGGGCAGATACGCAGTATTTT. It encodes CATSGADTQYF. The V and J genes are TRBV24-1 and TRBJ2-3, with D possibly matching TRBD2 (5 bases). The V end lost 7 bases, the J end lost 4 bases, and 5 bases lay between the germline ends. Germline V CDR1 and CDR2: KGHDR, SFDVKD. The CDR3 totals 11 residues.